A single sample gave rise to the 6 T cell receptor beta chains below, sequenced in a study of radiotherapy plus CTLA-4 blockade in lung cancer. Repertoires were generated with immunoSEQ multiplex PCR, while TCRdb's copy carries only in-frame clones and drops some. The table lists some 100,000 clones, approximately 80% of them singletons. The specimen was peripheral blood, collected from a patient treated with radiotherapy plus ipilimumab. The receptors were gathered from a human donor with non-small cell lung cancer that progressed on radiotherapy plus ipilimumab.

In nucleotides, the CDR3 is TGTGCCAGCAGCTTAGCCCAGGGCACTAATGAAAAACTGTTTTTT. Encoded protein: CASSLAQGTNEKLFF. This chain joins TRBV7-9 and TRBJ1-4; possible D gene TRBD1, 5 bases. This CDR3 is 15 amino acids long. From germline, CDR1 is SEHNR and CDR2 FQNEAQ (reference sequence). Trimming left V 0 bases short and J 2 bases short, with 7 bases between.

This clone was seen only a few times. The genes are TRBV5-5 and TRBJ2-7, with D possibly called TRBD1 or TRBD2 (5 bases each). There are 14 residues in the CDR3. Germline assignment: CDR1 SGHKS and CDR2 YYEKEE (reference sequence). V lost 3 bases to trimming and J lost 3 bases, with 13 bases between them. The CDR3 is CASSSGPGDYEQYF. CDR3 DNA: TGTGCCAGCAGCTCGGGACCGGGCGACTACGAGCAGTACTTC.

The chain uses TRBV10-3 and TRBJ2-7; 9 bases line up with TRBD1. The CDR3 loop spans 12 amino acids. Germline values: CDR1 ENHRY, CDR2 SYGVKD. The J segment lost 5 bases and the V segment lost 8 bases, leaving 4 bases of the junction unmatched. The CDR3 loop reads CAIGWTGDEQYF. The CDR3 region has the DNA TGTGCCATCGGATGGACAGGGGACGAGCAGTACTTC.

The gene calls are TRBV7-2 and TRBJ2-1; 7 bases are a match to TRBD1. The V segment lost 1 base and the J segment 6 bases; nucleotides outside the gene matches: 9. The CDR3 is 16 residues long. CDR1 is SGHTA, CDR2 FQGNSA, per germline. CDR3 DNA: TGTGCCAGCAGCTTAGTCCCGGGACAGAGGGCCAATGAGCAGTTCTTC. This translates into CASSLVPGQRANEQFF.

This clone was recorded only once. The CDR3 protein is CASSENQGQGNYGYTF. The DNA for the CDR3 is TGTGCCAGCAGTGAAAACCAGGGACAGGGCAACTATGGCTACACCTTC. The V call is TRBV6-1, the J call TRBJ1-2; 9 bases are a match to TRBD1. Germline V gene data show CDR1 as MNHNS and CDR2 as SASEGT. This CDR3 comprises 16 residues. The V gene end was trimmed by 2 bases and the J gene end by 2 bases; junction bases not matched to a gene: 6.

The V call is TRBV6-6, the J call TRBJ2-3; TRBD1 matches at 7 bases. Germline V lookup: CDR1 MNHNY, CDR2 SVGAGI (reference sequence). The CDR3 spans 15 residues. The V and J ends lost 7 bases and 6 bases, in that order; junction bases with no gene match: 13. CDR3 in amino acids: CASTGWGQMTDTQYF. CDR3 sequence (DNA): TGTGCCAGCACCGGATGGGGACAGATGACGGATACGCAGTATTTT.